This T cell receptor (beta chain) derives from a study of blood T cell repertoires in COVID-19 (dated by TCRdb to 2020 to 2022). Regarding the study in general: Collaborator samples came from the United States, Italy and Spain and covered acute and convalescent phases of COVID-19. The prospective study material was composed of cDNA or gDNA derived from T cells, B-cell-depleted T cells, or PBMCs. Deeply sampled blood TCRbeta repertoires from subjects exposed to, actively infected with, or recovered from COVID-19 were included in the dataset. The repertoires were released in a freely available public database intended as a resource for research on the immune response to SARS-CoV-2. Samples were obtained from the ongoing ImmuneRACE study (first 160 participants) and from some 1,300 subjects provided by 6 global collaborators. The sample metadata nearly always contained a de-identified subject ID, COVID-19 status, age in years and sex. Where available, HLA class I and class II types were taken from metadata supplied by the sample provider and were not determined by assay-based typing. The investigation overall reported the following: The amount of clinical and demographic metadata varied by source and participant and was provided uncurated.

CDR1 and CDR2 (PRHDT, FYEKMQ) derive from the germline V gene (reference sequence). The junction shows trimming of 5 bases on V and 4 bases on J, and the gene matches do not reach 8 bases of it. From the cysteine through the phenylalanine, the CDR3 covers 16 amino acids. The kept DNA is CDR3 alone, 48 bases in frame from the first base. Participants in the prospective study were aged roughly 18 to 89 years, lived in more than 20 United States geographic areas, and enrolled through a virtual design. Cohort assignment in the prospective study relied on participant-reported clinical history from a screening survey and a study questionnaire. Recovered participants in ImmuneRACE Cohort 3 were defined as having two consecutive negative NP/OP PCR tests, clearance from a healthcare professional, or resolution of symptoms. Each participant in the prospective study had whole blood, serum and a nasopharyngeal or oropharyngeal swab collected by mobile phlebotomists. Over an approximately 2-month period, participants in the prospective study had the option of providing additional blood draws and questionnaires. Before DNA extraction, prospective study blood samples were shipped either frozen or at room temperature.

About this clone itself: Its binding antigen is unknown. Base-call qualities are not available, and no considerably larger clone is one nucleotide away.

The immunoSEQ Assay, a bias-controlled multiplex PCR, was used to amplify TCRbeta CDR3 regions from genomic DNA. The source study handled its data this way. The number of nucleated cells in each sample was estimated by amplification of reference gene primers within the assay. Sequence reads were collapsed and filtered to measure the absolute abundance of every unique TCRbeta CDR3 rearrangement. For each sample, productive Simpson clonality was calculated as the square root of Simpson's diversity index over productive rearrangements. In TCRdb, the immuneACCESS table is reduced to in-frame sequences with V and J assigned. These tables do not hold every clone; where another copy was compared, an unresolved V gene accounts for under half, and the others remain unexplained. Clone size and V and J calls were adopted from that table, with D and trimming inferred from the DNA. The sample table lists around 290,000 clones, roughly 87% of them with a count of one. Jointly, the top ten make up around 1% of the sample.

The V gene is TRBV13 and the J gene is TRBJ2-2; 9 nucleotides in the junction match TRBD2. Sequencing was performed on PBMCs or T cells enriched from blood (not recorded which). The source is a woman aged 25 to 39 who had recovered from COVID-19. The DNA sequence reads TGTGCCAGCAGCCCCTCTCGGCGGGGGGGCACCGGGGAGCTGTTTTTT. It encodes CASSPSRRGGTGELFF.